What follows describes a single T cell receptor (beta chain). This entry belongs to a study of T cell changes during pregnancy in multiple sclerosis. Repertoires were generated with immunoSEQ multiplex PCR, while TCRdb's copy carries only in-frame clones and drops some. In the table there are around 13,000 clones, approximately 88% of which are singletons. The CDR3 contains 12 residues. V was shortened by 4 bases and J by 0 bases, with 7 bases between the two germline ends. Germline-derived CDR1 and CDR2 are GTSNPN and SVGIG (reference sequence). The chain joins TRBV30 to TRBJ2-7; a possible D gene is TRBD2 (5 bases). The sequence derives from a female donor in good health, enrolled as a control in a pregnancy study. The sample was CD8+ T cells from peripheral blood mononuclear cells, taken in the second trimester of pregnancy. The CDR3 is CAWIGSSYEQYF. CDR3 DNA: TGTGCCTGGATAGGGAGCTCCTACGAGCAGTACTTC.